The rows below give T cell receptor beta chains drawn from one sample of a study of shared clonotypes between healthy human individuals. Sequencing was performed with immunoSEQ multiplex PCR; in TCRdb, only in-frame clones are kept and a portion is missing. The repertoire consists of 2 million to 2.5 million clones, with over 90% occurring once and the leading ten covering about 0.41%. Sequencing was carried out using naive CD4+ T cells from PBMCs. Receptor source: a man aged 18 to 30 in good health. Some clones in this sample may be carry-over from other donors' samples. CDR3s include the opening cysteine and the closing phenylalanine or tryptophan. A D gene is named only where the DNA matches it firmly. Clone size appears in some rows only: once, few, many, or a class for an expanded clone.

CDR3aa: CAWSVGRNSYEQYF
CDR3nt: TGTGCCTGGAGTGTGGGACGGAACTCCTACGAGCAGTACTTC
j_gene: TRBJ2-7
v_gene: TRBV30
abundance: NA
d_gene: NA

CDR3aa: CASSLVALAGVVGELFF
CDR3nt: TGTGCCAGCAGCTTAGTAGCGCTAGCGGGAGTGGTCGGGGAGCTGTTTTTT
j_gene: TRBJ2-2
v_gene: TRBV7-9
abundance: NA
d_gene: TRBD2

CDR3aa: CSVRGGYGYTF
CDR3nt: TGCAGTGTCCGAGGGGGCTATGGCTACACCTTC
j_gene: TRBJ1-2
v_gene: TRBV20-1
abundance: NA
d_gene: NA

CDR3aa: CASSPGQGINEQYF
CDR3nt: TGTGCCAGCAGCCCGGGACAGGGGATAAACGAGCAGTACTTC
j_gene: TRBJ2-7
v_gene: TRBV7-3
abundance: NA
d_gene: TRBD1

CDR3aa: CAWSGTDRLQYF
CDR3nt: TGTGCCTGGAGTGGGACCGACCGACTTCAGTACTTC
j_gene: TRBJ2-4
v_gene: TRBV30
abundance: NA
d_gene: NA

CDR3aa: CAISEGTSGSQYEQYF
CDR3nt: TGTGCCATCAGTGAGGGGACTAGCGGGAGTCAATACGAGCAGTACTTC
j_gene: TRBJ2-7
v_gene: TRBV10-3
abundance: NA
d_gene: TRBD2

CDR3aa: CASSSWGESGYTF
CDR3nt: TGTGCCAGCAGCTCGTGGGGGGAGAGTGGCTACACCTTC
j_gene: TRBJ1-2
v_gene: TRBV28
abundance: NA
d_gene: NA

CDR3aa: CASSPGGAGGNTIYF
CDR3nt: TGTGCCAGCAGCCCGGGGGGGGCGGGAGGAAACACCATATATTTT
j_gene: TRBJ1-3
v_gene: TRBV9
abundance: NA
d_gene: NA

CDR3aa: CASSAPTSGIEQFF
CDR3nt: TGTGCCAGCAGTGCGCCTACTAGCGGGATTGAGCAGTTCTTC
j_gene: TRBJ2-1
v_gene: TRBV6-1
abundance: once
d_gene: TRBD2

CDR3aa: CASSIGDPVTEAFF
CDR3nt: TGTGCCAGTAGTATCGGGGATCCCGTAACTGAAGCTTTCTTT
j_gene: TRBJ1-1
v_gene: TRBV19
abundance: once
d_gene: NA

CDR3aa: CASSPTGTQNSYEQYF
CDR3nt: TGCGCCAGCAGCCCGACCGGGACACAGAACTCCTACGAGCAGTACTTC
j_gene: TRBJ2-7
v_gene: TRBV5-1
abundance: NA
d_gene: NA

CDR3aa: CASSPRTDFNQPQHF
CDR3nt: TGTGCCAGCAGCCCACGGACAGATTTCAATCAGCCCCAGCATTTT
j_gene: TRBJ1-5
v_gene: TRBV7-2
abundance: NA
d_gene: NA

CDR3aa: CASRGGGHEQYF
CDR3nt: TGTGCCAGCAGGGGGGGCGGGCACGAGCAGTACTTC
j_gene: TRBJ2-7
v_gene: TRBV2
abundance: NA
d_gene: NA

CDR3aa: CASSLGVLRDTQYF
CDR3nt: TGTGCCAGCAGTCTCGGGGTTCTACGAGATACGCAGTATTTT
j_gene: TRBJ2-3
v_gene: TRBV7-9
abundance: NA
d_gene: NA

CDR3aa: CASRVGSGVQSIEAFF
CDR3nt: TGTGCCAGCAGAGTCGGGTCAGGGGTTCAGTCCATTGAAGCTTTCTTT
j_gene: TRBJ1-1
v_gene: TRBV28
abundance: NA
d_gene: NA

CDR3aa: CASSFRKGTEAFF
CDR3nt: TGTGCCAGCAGCTTTCGTAAAGGGACTGAAGCTTTCTTT
j_gene: TRBJ1-1
v_gene: TRBV7-3
abundance: NA
d_gene: NA

CDR3aa: CASSEQPMGLDEQFF
CDR3nt: TGTGCCAGCAGCGAACAACCGATGGGCCTGGATGAGCAGTTCTTC
j_gene: TRBJ2-1
v_gene: TRBV7-3
abundance: NA
d_gene: NA

CDR3aa: CSVEDRGMETQYF
CDR3nt: TGCAGCGTTGAAGATCGCGGGATGGAGACCCAGTACTTC
j_gene: TRBJ2-5
v_gene: TRBV29-1
abundance: NA
d_gene: NA

CDR3aa: CASGTGTRSSYNEQFF
CDR3nt: TGTGCTAGTGGAACCGGGACTCGGAGCTCCTACAATGAGCAGTTCTTC
j_gene: TRBJ2-1
v_gene: TRBV12-5
abundance: NA
d_gene: NA